This T cell receptor (beta chain) stems from a study of T cell repertoires in cytomegalovirus infection (dated by TCRdb to about 2019). A note on the overall study: Peptide stimulations targeted recently identified HLA-C-restricted CMV epitopes, whose presentation resists viral immunomodulation, together with well-studied HLA-B-restricted epitopes. Because public TCR beta signatures pointed to carriage of CMV infection together with the matching HLA type, the HLA type of each donor mattered for the analysis. What the work shows at the level of the full study, not this receptor alone: The ex vivo response was dominated by HLA-C-restricted CMV-specific TCR beta clonotypes, and the single most frequent clonotype in two of eight donors was supplied by these HLA-C-restricted clonotypes. Carriers of CMV infection plus the relevant HLA type were discriminated by the cumulative frequency of public TCR beta family members in the study cohort and in an independent roughly 380-donor cohort.

The sample was run on an Illumina HiSeq 1500. TCRdb trimmed public reads at Q25 via fastp, called clones via MiXCR and kept in-frame beta chains. Identical CDR3 protein sequences are pooled into one entry, listed with their most common genes and DNA. For this sample the table gives approximately 100,000 distinct CDR3 sequences, of which under 55% were detected only once. Around 70% of the sample is held by the ten biggest clonotypes. The sample's treatment or condition label, decoded: in vitro stimulation with specific CMV peptide epitopes to enrich CMV-specific T cells. Turning to this clonotype: No cognate antigen has been identified for it. Per-base quality was not reported, and no clone a single base away is much larger than it.

Counted from cysteine to phenylalanine, this CDR3 has 13 amino acids. Left in the record is the CDR3 DNA by itself, 39 bases read in frame from the first base. At the junction V is shortened by 5 bases and J by 5 bases, with 10 bases in between. CDR1 and CDR2 (MNHNS, SASEGT) derive from the germline V gene. The source material was CD8+ T cells from cultured PBMCs, sampled from culture after CMV antigen stimulation. In this chain, TRBV6-1 is recombined with TRBJ1-5, with no confident D gene call. The sequence was obtained from a human donor in good health (CMV status not recorded). Some clones in this sample may be carry-over from other donors' samples. The CDR3 protein: CASSPLRDQPQHF. The nucleotide sequence is TGTGCCAGCAGTCCCCTCCGGGATCAGCCCCAGCATTTT.